Listed below are T cell receptor beta chains from one sample, sequenced in a study of blood T cells in healthy people across ages. MiXCR, applied by TCRdb to the 5' RACE reads, yields one record per CDR3 protein. The table includes fewer than 650,000 distinct CDR3 sequences, roughly a quarter detected once. A further study also used this sample, focusing on T cells of mothers and their children.

Sequenced input: blood. The source is a boy aged 2 to 9 in good health. Both conserved end residues are part of each CDR3. The D gene is left open where the match is weak. Rows may omit the clone size; those that give it use once, few, many or a size class.

-,TRBV29-1,-,12,TRBJ2-4,CSAEGQGNIQYF,TGCAGCGCAGAGGGGCAAGGAAACATTCAGTACTTC
TRBD2,TRBV6-1,few,14,TRBJ2-5,CASTAGGLGETQYF,TGTGCCAGCACAGCGGGGGGGCTCGGAGAGACCCAGTACTTC
-,TRBV9,-,14,TRBJ2-5,CASSVEGTQETQYF,TGTGCCAGCAGCGTAGAGGGTACCCAAGAGACCCAGTACTTC
-,TRBV6-1,few,16,TRBJ2-3,CASSPGLTRLTDTQYF,TGTGCCAGCAGTCCCGGTTTAACGCGCCTAACAGATACGCAGTATTTT
-,TRBV5-1,-,14,TRBJ1-1,CASSGDGSGPEAFF,TGCGCCAGCAGCGGGGACGGCAGTGGCCCTGAAGCTTTCTTT
TRBD2,TRBV12-3/TRBV12-4,few,14,TRBJ2-7,CASSPHGGSGNPYF,TGTGCCAGCAGTCCCCACGGGGGTAGCGGGAATCCATACTTC
-,TRBV10-3,few,13,TRBJ2-7,CAISAEEGYEQYF,TGTGCCATCAGTGCAGAAGAGGGCTACGAGCAGTACTTC
-,TRBV5-6,few,15,TRBJ2-7,CASSLGFASYPEQYF,TGTGCCAGCAGCTTGGGATTCGCTAGCTATCCCGAGCAGTACTTC
-,TRBV27,few,17,TRBJ2-4,CASSLTGPYRSKNIQYF,TGTGCCAGCAGTTTAACTGGACCGTACCGTTCCAAAAACATTCAGTACTTC
TRBD2,TRBV7-9,-,16,TRBJ2-7,CASSPGTSGTTYEQYF,TGCGCCAGCAGCCCTGGGACTAGCGGTACAACCTACGAGCAGTACTTC
-,TRBV11-1,-,14,TRBJ2-5,CASSFNTNQETQYF,TGTGCCAGCAGCTTTAACACCAACCAAGAGACCCAGTACTTC
-,TRBV7-2,few,16,TRBJ1-4,CASSRTFGRTNEKLFF,TGTGCCAGCAGCCGGACGTTTGGGCGAACTAATGAAAAACTGTTTTTT
-,TRBV3-1,-,15,TRBJ2-7,CASSQGGTPTYEQYF,TGTGCCAGCAGCCAAGGGGGGACACCTACCTACGAGCAGTACTTC
TRBD2,TRBV5-1,few,16,TRBJ2-3,CASSFAAGALTDTQYF,TGCGCCAGCAGCTTCGCAGCGGGGGCTTTAACAGATACGCAGTATTTT
-,TRBV14,-,17,TRBJ2-6,CASSQRQPSSGANVLTF,TGTGCCAGCAGCCAGCGACAGCCTTCCTCTGGGGCCAACGTCCTGACTTTC
-,TRBV29-1,-,12,TRBJ2-7,CSVELRGGEQYF,TGCAGCGTTGAACTTCGTGGGGGCGAGCAGTACTTC
TRBD2,TRBV20-1,-,14,TRBJ2-7,CSARDLAGDREQYF,TGCAGTGCTAGAGATCTAGCGGGAGACCGCGAGCAGTACTTC
-,TRBV9,once,15,TRBJ2-7,CASSPRSWLGYEQYF,TGTGCCAGCAGCCCGAGGAGTTGGCTGGGATACGAGCAGTACTTC
-,TRBV12-5,-,17,TRBJ2-1,CASGLEPLAPDYNEQFF,TGTGCTAGTGGTTTGGAACCTCTAGCGCCCGACTACAATGAGCAGTTCTTC
TRBD2,TRBV20-1,-,15,TRBJ2-1,CSASGWREGDNEQFF,TGCAGTGCTAGCGGGTGGCGGGAGGGGGACAATGAGCAGTTCTTC
TRBD2,TRBV9,few,16,TRBJ2-3,CASSGLAGGPSDTQYF,TGTGCCAGCAGCGGGTTAGCGGGGGGGCCGTCAGATACGCAGTATTTT
TRBD1,TRBV20-1,-,14,TRBJ1-2,CSARDLAGGDGYTF,TGCAGTGCTAGAGATCTGGCAGGGGGTGATGGCTACACCTTC